At least ten counts were recorded for the clone carrying this T cell receptor (beta chain). Its antigen remains unknown. This entry belongs to a study of glioma-infiltrating T cells. Notes on the study in general: Tissue and blood shared very few CDR3 sequences. Above-expected tissue-blood divergence occurred in all gliomas, most in low-grade ones.

V shed 7 bases and J 0 bases; nucleotides not matched to a gene: 8. There are 14 residues in the CDR3. Germline loops: CDR1 SQVTM, CDR2 ANQGSEA. The iRepertoire nested amplicon-rescue multiplex PCR amplified TCR alpha and beta CDR3s from RNA. Tissue mRNA or PBMC total RNA, about 85-400 ng, went into one-step reverse transcription and amplification. TCRdb re-called the multiplex PCR reads through MiXCR, storing one row per CDR3 protein. Of about 110,000 distinct CDR3 sequences listed, under 30% are singletons. This rearrangement joins TRBV29-1 to TRBJ1-1, with 7 bases fitting TRBD1. The TCR originated in a human donor with low-grade glioma or glioblastoma, undergoing nonglioma brain surgery, or in good health (not recorded which). Sequencing was performed on glioma tissue, nonneoplastic brain tissue, or PBMCs (not recorded which). This chain's CDR3 is CSGRTGAMNTEAFF. In DNA form, the CDR3 reads TGCAGCGGCCGGACAGGCGCCATGAACACTGAAGCTTTCTTT.